This TCR beta chain was captured by sequencing in a study of blood T cells in healthy people across ages. Study-level findings and limits: The unknown donor CMV status may have confounded expanded clonotype changes.

The CDR3 runs 14 residues. Germline V lookup: CDR1 MDHEN, CDR2 SYDVKM. Note on this clonotype: The antigen is unknown. One end of the junction varies from germline; a read error may be responsible.

The use of a sample-barcoded 5' primer and a J-beta primer mix characterized a second PCR of roughly 7 to 11 cycles. TCRdb passed the 5' RACE reads through MiXCR, listing each CDR3 protein once. The sample holds over a million distinct CDR3 sequences, under 55% seen once. The sequenced material came from blood. This chain uses TRBV28 with TRBJ1-2; 7 nucleotides line up with TRBD1. The receptor was isolated from a woman under 30 in good health. The DNA for the CDR3 is TGTGCCTGCAGTGAGGGGACAGATAACTATGGCTACACCTTC. It specifies CACSEGTDNYGYTF.